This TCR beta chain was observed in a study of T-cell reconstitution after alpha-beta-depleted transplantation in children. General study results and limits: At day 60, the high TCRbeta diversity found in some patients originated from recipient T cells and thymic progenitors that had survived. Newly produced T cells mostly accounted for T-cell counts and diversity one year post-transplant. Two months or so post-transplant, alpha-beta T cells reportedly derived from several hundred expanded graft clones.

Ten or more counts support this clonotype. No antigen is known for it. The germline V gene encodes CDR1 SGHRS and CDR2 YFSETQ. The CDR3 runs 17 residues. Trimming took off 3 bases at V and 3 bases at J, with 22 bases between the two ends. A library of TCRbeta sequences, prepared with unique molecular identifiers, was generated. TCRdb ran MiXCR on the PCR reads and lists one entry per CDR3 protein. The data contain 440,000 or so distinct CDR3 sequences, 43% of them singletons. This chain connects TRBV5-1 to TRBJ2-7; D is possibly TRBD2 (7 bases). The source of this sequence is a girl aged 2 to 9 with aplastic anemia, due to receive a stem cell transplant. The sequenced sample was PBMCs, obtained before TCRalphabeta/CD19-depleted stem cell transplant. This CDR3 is CASSSRHSGGAVYEQYF. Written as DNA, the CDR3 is TGCGCCAGCAGCTCGCGACACTCGGGGGGCGCGGTCTACGAGCAGTACTTC. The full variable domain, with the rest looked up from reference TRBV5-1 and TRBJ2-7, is KAGVTQTPRYLIKTRGQQVTLSCSPISGHRSVSWYQQTPGQGLQFLFEYFSETQRNKGNFPGRFSGRQFSNSRSEMNVSTLELGDSALYLCASSSRHSGGAVYEQYFGPGTRLTVT.